What follows describes a single T cell receptor beta chain. The J segment lost 8 bases and the V segment lost 4 bases, leaving 10 bases of the junction unmatched. The CDR3 length is 15 residues. Germline V gene data show CDR1 as SNHLY and CDR2 as FYNNEI. This sample was taken from a study of blood T cell repertoires in COVID-19. In the original processing: Scientists estimated how many nucleated cells there were by amplifying reference gene primers. Produced via immunoSEQ multiplex PCR; TCRdb's table is partial and in-frame only. The V and J calls and clone size were taken over from that table, and D and trimming were inferred from the DNA. The repertoire consists of around 210,000 clones, with approximately 85% occurring once and the leading ten covering approximately 5.1%.

The genes are TRBV2 and TRBJ2-1, with 8 bases identical to TRBD1. The specimen sequenced was peripheral blood. This TCR was recovered from a man between 50 and 59 years old with COVID-19, enrolled during active disease. The DNA of the CDR3 is TGTGCCAGCAGTGGCATGACAGGGGCCCTTGATGAGCAGTTCTTC. Translation gives CASSGMTGALDEQFF.